This TCR beta chain was sequenced during a study of cytomegalovirus exposure and HLA in healthy donors (dated by TCRdb to between 2016 and 2019). Describing the broader study: An earlier analysis of approximately 600 of the donors reported 276 Gb of sequence data and some 120 million unique TCR beta sequences from roughly 180 million T cells. An early release that covered some 630 HLA-typed donors contained approximately 300 gigabases of sequencing data and some 87 million unique TCR sequences. The genetic ancestry cluster associated with self-reported Caucasian donors included 80% to 90% of the 398 genotyped donors. The study was designed to test whether signatures of past pathogen exposure could be identified by cataloging public T cell receptors. The study used immunosequencing to profile the T cell repertoires of several hundred subjects and linked those repertoires to cytomegalovirus serostatus. Along with the 666-subject first cohort, a separate validation cohort of more than 90 different subjects was used. The study combined high-throughput TCR immunosequencing, statistical association of individual TCRs with disease status, and machine learning to predict cytomegalovirus infection status. A later analysis re-analyzed previously published TCR beta repertoires from roughly 690 donors and added high-resolution HLA genotyping to study TCR occurrence patterns. The later analysis used no new phenotypic data to find candidate immune exposures, relying instead on TCR beta sequences and their occurrence across donors. In an earlier analysis of 587 of the donors, high-throughput TCR beta sequencing was used to judge whether each TCR beta V gene segment behaved as functional or pseudogenic. Donor age, sex, ethnicity and CMV serostatus were collected together with the repertoire data. In a later genetic analysis, genome-wide SNP genotypes for about 55% of the roughly 670 donors were used, and that subset was treated as a discovery cohort. All discovery cohort repertoires had been generated using a single sequencing platform. HLA typing covered class I and class II loci at four-digit resolution. Typing coverage varied by locus: roughly 629-640 donors for A, B, C, DRB1 and DQB1; approximately 500 for DQA1; over 600 for DPA1; around 490 for DPB1. Because of strong linkage in the cohort, 5 or 6 DR-DQ haplotypes were treated as single units for association and clustering. Among 398 genotyped donors of the cohort, an average of around 240,000 unique TCR beta nucleotide sequences was sequenced per donor, of which 15% to 20% were non-productive. Study-wide conclusions, independent of this receptor: Some 15 rarely observed V segments, including chromosome 9 orphons, were excluded from the earlier analysis of several hundred of the donors because counts were too low. It was suggested by the authors that the approach could potentially be generalized to other disease states and immunological phenotypes. Compared with the 666-donor mean, donors in an Asian-associated ancestry cluster had fewer N-insertions in productive TCRs, according to a later genetic analysis. Compared with equally common non-associated chains, HLA-associated TCR beta chains in a later analysis were more clonally expanded and had lower generation probabilities. According to a later analysis, TCR association rates differed among HLA loci, with DRB1 alleles showing the most associated TCRs and HLA-C alleles showing the fewest. Linkage disequilibrium might explain the correlated functional status among segregating V segments, but an unknown experimental factor could not be ruled out. In a later analysis, several top co-occurrence clusters were reported to appear linked to parvovirus B19, influenza, CMV and Epstein-Barr virus. For the cohort, immune exposure information was limited to CMV serostatus. The study listed 164 TCR beta chains as associated with cytomegalovirus. Cytomegalovirus status was reported to be diagnosed by the classifier with high specificity and sensitivity in both the original and validation cohorts. A cluster of highly shared sequence variants was judged likely to be a technical artifact of the sequencing pipeline. Most TCR sequences were observed very rarely across donors, whereas some public TCRs were present in many individuals. In an earlier analysis of 587 of the donors, most TCR beta V segments appeared in productive rearrangements about 87% or about 30% of the time, broadly matching IMGT annotations. When HLA alleles, especially DR and DQ, strongly co-occurred, attributing TCR associations to individual alleles was difficult. Most CMV-associated TCR beta chains appeared to be HLA-restricted in a later analysis, and the HLA associations seemed to be driven largely by CMV exposure. In vitro tests confirmed that three of the cytomegalovirus-associated TCR beta chains recognize cytomegalovirus antigens. In this cohort, only TCR beta chains were sequenced, and detectable features were limited by the absence of alpha or paired-chain data. A further reported finding was that TCR beta sequences accurately predicted the HLA-A and HLA-B alleles for most subjects in the first cohort. The 87-base-pair reads could not distinguish some IMGT-functional V segments, including TRBV6-2 and TRBV6-3, so those segments were excluded. Sequencing depth was assumed to be roughly uniform across donors in the presence/absence analyses, though that assumption may not hold. Specific HLA alleles were associated with 15,000 to 20,000 TCR beta sequences at a false discovery rate of 0.05 in a later analysis. Because HLA typing was missing for some donors at each locus, association tests included only the typed subset. In a later genetic analysis, a missense DCLRE1C variant was associated with V-gene and J-gene trimming of TCR beta chains, and the association was replicated in an independent cohort.

Receptor amplification or capture employed the immunoSEQ multiplex PCR assay. The multiplex PCR relied on a mix of 60 forward primers for TCR Vbeta segments and 13 reverse primers for TCR Jbeta segments. The CDR3 region of rearranged TCR beta genes was amplified from genomic DNA with a multiplex PCR assay. On the Illumina HiSeq System, the amplified TCR beta libraries were sequenced as 87-base-pair reads. Concerning the study's data processing: In a later analysis, tens of millions of unique TCR beta chains were counted across the roughly 700 repertoires, and roughly 11 million of these chains were shared by at least two donors. Raw reads were error-corrected and collapsed into unique sequences with a nearest-neighbor algorithm that merged closely related sequences to remove PCR and sequencing errors. V, D and J gene segments were assigned by aligning CDR3 sequences to IMGT reference sequences. For a sequence to be retained, a match of at least six nucleotides was required to both a V gene segment and a J gene segment. A rearrangement counted as productive if the CDR3 had no stop codons and remained in frame with V and J, and every other rearrangement counted as non-productive. Following IMGT convention, CDR3 was defined as the stretch from the second conserved V-encoded cysteine to the conserved J-encoded phenylalanine. Sequences without an unambiguous match to a single V gene segment were excluded from the earlier analysis of several hundred of the donors. In an earlier analysis of a few hundred of the donors, a V segment was called functional when productive rearrangements were above 56.7%, and segregating when the standard deviation between donors exceeded 5%. A statistical classification framework was built to diagnose cytomegalovirus status from the catalog of TCR beta chain sequences. V and J gene assignment, in a later analysis, came from comparing TCR nucleotide sequences with IMGT/GENE-DB human TR gene sequences. Using the TCRdist pipeline, a later analysis assigned CDR3 sequences along with most-parsimonious VDJ recombination scenarios. A later analysis defined each TCR beta chain by its CDR3 amino acid sequence plus V-gene family, and excluded reads lacking a unique V-gene family. As a way to deal with suspected cross-contamination and a sequencing artifact, a later analysis dropped more than 500 nucleotide sequences that were highly shared and had low generation probability. In a later analysis, a clonal expansion index for each public chain was calculated from normalized within-repertoire ranks of inferred template counts. In a later analysis, generation probabilities were computed with a VDJ recombination model fitted to out-of-frame rearrangements, and the resulting probabilities were checked against IGoR. In a later analysis, hypergeometric tests were used to score TCR-TCR, TCR-HLA and TCR-CMV co-occurrence, with a repertoire-size bias correction applied to TCR pairs. A later analysis estimated false discovery rates by permuting HLA or CMV assignments 20 times. In a later analysis, co-occurring TCRs were grouped with DBSCAN, and TCRdist sequence similarity was added when clustering was performed within HLA-allele-positive subsets. Co-occurrence clustering excluded repertoires with fewer than 30,000 or more than 120,000 public chains, plus five with anomalous nucleotide sharing. TCRdb carries this immuneACCESS record with in-frame sequences only. Its versions omit some clonotypes, under half of them owing to an unresolved V gene in the studies checked, with the rest unexplained. V and J calls and clone size are given by that table; D and trimming were obtained from the DNA. The sample contains 100,000 to 150,000 clones, about 78% of them found a single time. The top ten clones comprise 1.4% to 1.5% of the sample.

From cysteine to phenylalanine, the CDR3 is 13 amino acids long. Only the CDR3 portion is preserved as DNA: 39 bases, with reading frame beginning at the first base. The junction shows trimming of 6 bases on V and 4 bases on J, and the gene matches do not reach 3 bases of it. From a lookup of the germline V gene, CDR1 and CDR2 are SGHDN and FVKESK. This clone was picked up a small number of times. This clone's antigen is unknown. No clone much larger than this one lies a single base away; base qualities are absent. The cohort was made up of several hundred healthy bone marrow donors. All cohort members were sampled while nominally healthy, although unrecorded immune exposures were likely present. The donor tested CMV seronegative, placing the donor among the 350 to 400 seronegative members of the cohort. A peripheral blood sample was provided by each donor, and peripheral blood mononuclear cells were used for TCR beta sequencing. The Qiagen DNeasy Blood Extraction Kit was used to extract genomic DNA from the blood cell samples.

The origin of this receptor is a female donor in good health and CMV-seronegative. The V and J segments used are TRBV14 and TRBJ1-2; 9 central nucleotides agree with TRBD1. Sequenced sample: PBMCs. CDR3 loop: CASRGTGSYGYTF. The nucleotide sequence is TGTGCCAGCAGAGGGACAGGGAGCTATGGCTACACCTTC.